These 14 T cell receptor beta chains share one sample of origin, sequenced in a study of T cell responses to AZD1222 COVID-19 vaccine. Assay: immunoSEQ multiplex PCR; the TCRdb copy retains only in-frame clones and omits some. The table records about 100,000 clones, about 90% of them present only once. Specimen: peripheral blood, collected on day 0 of AZD1222 vaccination. The source is an adult in good health.

This rearrangement joins TRBV7-9 to TRBJ1-5; 9 bases agree with TRBD1. Germline loops: CDR1 SEHNR, CDR2 FQNEAQ (reference sequence). This CDR3 contains 15 residues. V shed 5 bases, J shed 7 bases, and the junction held 9 bases outside the gene matches. In DNA form, the CDR3 reads TGTGCCAGCAGCGGGGGGGACAGGGTGGACCAGCCCCAGCATTTT. Translated, it gives CASSGGDRVDQPQHF.

The V gene is TRBV2, the J gene TRBJ2-5, with D possibly matching TRBD1 (5 bases). Per germline, CDR1 SNHLY and CDR2 FYNNEI. V shed 6 bases and J shed 5 bases, with 13 bases lying between them. This CDR3 is built from 13 residues. CDR3 region: CASSFQGGETQYF. Here the CDR3 DNA reads TGTGCCAGCAGCTTCCAGGGTGGGGAGACCCAGTACTTC.

The rearrangement joins TRBV27 to TRBJ2-3, with D perhaps matching TRBD1 or TRBD2 (5 bases each). Per germline, CDR1 MNHEY and CDR2 SMNVEV (reference sequence). Deletions cut 5 bases from V and 6 bases from J, with 24 bases between. The CDR3 runs 17 residues. The CDR3 nucleotides are TGTGCCAGCAGTAGTCTTACGGAGGTGGGGGTGGCGGATACGCAGTATTTT. Residues: CASSSLTEVGVADTQYF.

The chain employs TRBV2 and TRBJ1-3, with D hard to call. The CDR3 length is 15 residues. From germline, CDR1 is SNHLY and CDR2 FYNNEI. Trimming stripped 6 bases from V and 0 bases from J, with 12 bases between. The CDR3 here is CASSSKKPSGNTIYF. CDR3 nucleotide sequence: TGTGCCAGCAGCAGTAAAAAGCCCTCTGGAAACACCATATATTTT.

V and J are TRBV3-1 (or the pseudogene TRBV3-2) and TRBJ2-5, with D perhaps matching TRBD1 (6 bases). The CDR3 is 15 residues long. V was pared by 1 base and J by 3 bases, with 12 bases between. CDR1 is LGHDT and CDR2 is YNNKEL in the germline V gene (reference sequence). In DNA, the CDR3 is TGTGCCAGCAGCCAAGTCGGCGCAGGGGAAGAGACCCAGTACTTC. This translates into CASSQVGAGEETQYF.

The genes are TRBV12-3 or TRBV12-4 and TRBJ2-3, with D perhaps TRBD2 (6 bases). CDR3 size: 12 residues. V shed 3 bases and J shed 6 bases, with 7 bases lying between them. DNA of the CDR3: TGTGCCAGCAGTTTCCGGGGGGATACGCAGTATTTT. Its translation: CASSFRGDTQYF.

This chain joins TRBV6-5 and TRBJ2-7; 13 nucleotides align to TRBD2. The germline V gene has CDR1 MNHEY and CDR2 SVGAGI. The ends lost 6 bases at V and 4 bases at J; junction bases unmatched: 3. The CDR3 contains 14 residues. For the CDR3, the DNA is TGTGCCAGCAGGGGGACTAGCGGGAAGTACGAGCAGTACTTC. It encodes CASRGTSGKYEQYF.

The gene calls are TRBV12-5 and TRBJ2-2, with no clear D. The CDR3 loop spans 16 amino acids. Trimming took off 1 base at V and 6 bases at J, with 15 bases between the two ends. Germline V gene sequence: CDR1 LGHNT, CDR2 FRNRAP. The CDR3 nucleotides read TGTGCTAGTGGTTTGGGGCCGGAATCTCCGGCCGGGGAGCTGTTTTTT. It codes for CASGLGPESPAGELFF.

This clone was seen a single time. J is TRBJ2-3 and V is TRBV5-4; possibly TRBD2 for D (5 bases). CDR3 length equals 14 residues. Germline CDR1 SGHNT, CDR2 YYREEE (reference sequence). Trimming shortened V by 9 bases and J by 3 bases, and 17 bases separated the two germline ends. The CDR3 DNA is TGTGCCATCGAACTCCCCCGAGGGACAGATACGCAGTATTTT. It translates to CAIELPRGTDTQYF.

This chain links TRBV5-5 with TRBJ2-5, with no clear D. Germline values: CDR1 SGHKS, CDR2 YYEKEE (reference sequence). V was pared by 0 bases and J by 1 base, with 7 bases between. CDR3 length equals 14 residues. CDR3 nucleotide sequence: TGTGCCAGCAGCTTGGGTGCACGCCAAGAGACCCAGTACTTC. Protein sequence: CASSLGARQETQYF.

This chain connects TRBV7-9 to TRBJ1-2; TRBD1 is a possible D gene (6 bases). CDR3 length: 18 residues. The V and J ends lost 4 bases and 0 bases respectively, with 21 bases between them. Germline-derived CDR1 and CDR2 are SEHNR and FQNEAQ (reference sequence). The CDR3 loop is CASSSSPLQGEANYGYTF. CDR3 in DNA: TGTGCCAGCAGCTCCTCTCCCCTACAGGGTGAAGCTAACTATGGCTACACCTTC.

J is TRBJ1-2 and V is TRBV3-1 (or the pseudogene TRBV3-2), with 8 bases matching TRBD1. The V segment lost 0 bases and the J segment 3 bases; nucleotides outside the gene matches: 12. CDR3 length: 18 amino acids. CDR1 is LGHDT and CDR2 is YNNKEL in the germline V gene (reference sequence). The CDR3 reads CASSQDPAGGAYDYGYTF. The CDR3 bases are TGTGCCAGCAGCCAAGATCCGGCAGGGGGCGCGTACGACTATGGCTACACCTTC.

V usage is TRBV30 and J usage is TRBJ1-2; 7 positions agree with TRBD1. Looked up from germline, CDR1 is GTSNPN and CDR2 is SVGIG (reference sequence). V was pared by 0 bases and J by 3 bases, with 7 bases of the junction left unmatched. The CDR3 is 15 amino acids. The DNA for the CDR3 is TGTGCCTGGAGTGTACCGGGACAGACCTACTATGGCTACACCTTC. It translates to CAWSVPGQTYYGYTF. The full variable domain, its missing parts supplied by reference TRBV30 and TRBJ1-2, is SQTIHQWPATLVQPVGSPLSLECTVEGTSNPNLYWYRQAAGRGLQLLFYSVGIGQISSEVPQNLSASRPQDRQFILSSKKLLLSDSGFYLCAWSVPGQTYYGYTFGSGTRLTVV.

The chain combines TRBV19 with TRBJ1-2; 7 bases line up with TRBD1. The trim removed 1 base at V and 3 bases at J, leaving 2 bases unmatched. Per the germline V gene, CDR1 is LNHDA and CDR2 is SQIVND (reference sequence). The CDR3 contains 14 residues. CDR3 bases: TGTGCCAGTAGTATAGGGGACAGAGACTATGGCTACACCTTC. It encodes CASSIGDRDYGYTF.